The clone carrying this T cell receptor beta chain was counted at least ten times. Its matching antigen is unknown. The data are from a study of T cells in Graves' hyperthyroidism and ophthalmopathy. Study-wide results and limits: Researchers found most expanded thyroid clonotypes above 0.001 in blood as well.

At least 3 on the Clinical Activity Score was recorded for ophthalmopathy patients, who also had NOSPECS grade at least 4 and duration under 3 months. This CDR3 spans 14 amino acids. V gave up 1 base and J gave up 3 bases, with 9 bases separating them. RNA transcripts gave rise to amplified TCR beta CDR3 regions. The HTBI primer set was used in a first-round RT-PCR of the TCR CDR3. One entry per CDR3 protein, called by TCRdb with MiXCR from the multiplex PCR reads. Of 450,000 to 550,000 distinct CDR3 sequences listed, roughly a quarter were seen once; the top ten hold around 10%. Sequenced input: blood. The clonotype was recovered from a woman aged 30 to 39 with Graves' ophthalmopathy. This rearrangement joins TRBV12-3 or TRBV12-4 to TRBJ1-1; D is unclear. The CDR3: CASSLVRSYTEAFF. CDR3 DNA: TGTGCCAGCAGTTTAGTCAGATCCTACACTGAAGCTTTCTTT.